The entry below describes one T cell receptor (beta chain). Its antigen remains unidentified. This sample is drawn from a study of cytomegalovirus exposure and HLA in healthy donors. 60 Vbeta and 13 Jbeta primers were used in PCR. Generated by immunoSEQ multiplex PCR, the TCRdb table keeps only in-frame clones and is missing some. The sample has 150,000 to 200,000 clones, 80% to 90% seen once. Study-wide results and limits: As a later analysis showed, a missense DCLRE1C variant was linked to trimming of TCR beta V- and J-genes.

V lost 6 bases and J 6 bases, leaving 17 bases between the germline ends. Germline CDR1 MNHEY, CDR2 SMNVEV (reference sequence). CDR3 length: 14 residues. The clonotype was recovered from a man aged 18 to 29 in good health and CMV-seropositive. The chain uses TRBV27 and TRBJ1-2; D uncertain. Source material: PBMCs. The CDR3 protein is CASREYGREDGYTF. CDR3 nucleotides: TGTGCCAGCAGAGAATACGGGAGAGAAGATGGCTACACCTTC.